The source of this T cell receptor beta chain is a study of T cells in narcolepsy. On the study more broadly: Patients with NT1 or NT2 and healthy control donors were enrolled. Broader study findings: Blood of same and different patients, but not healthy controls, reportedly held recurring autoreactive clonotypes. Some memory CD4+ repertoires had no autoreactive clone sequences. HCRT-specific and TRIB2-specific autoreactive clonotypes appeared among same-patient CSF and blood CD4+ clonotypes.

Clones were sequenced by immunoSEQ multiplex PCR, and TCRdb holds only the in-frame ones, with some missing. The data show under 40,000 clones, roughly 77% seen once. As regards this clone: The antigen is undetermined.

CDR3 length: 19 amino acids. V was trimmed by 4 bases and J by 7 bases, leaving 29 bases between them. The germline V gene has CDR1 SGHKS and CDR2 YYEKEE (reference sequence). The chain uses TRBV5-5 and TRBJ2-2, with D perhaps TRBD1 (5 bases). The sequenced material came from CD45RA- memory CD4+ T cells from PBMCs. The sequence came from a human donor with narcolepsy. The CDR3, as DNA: TGTGCCAGCAGCCCTGGTGTCGGCAGGGTTAAGTTGATGAACGGGGAGCTGTTTTTT. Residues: CASSPGVGRVKLMNGELFF.